This is a list of T cell receptor beta chains from one sample in a study of blood T cells in healthy people across ages. TCRdb analysed the 5' RACE reads with MiXCR anew, one entry per CDR3 protein. The sample has approximately 1,000,000 distinct CDR3 sequences, 40% to 50% seen once. What was sequenced was blood. These receptors came from a woman aged 60-75 years in good health. Each CDR3 is given with its conserved first and last residue. The D gene is left open where the match is weak. Some rows mark clone size as missing; the rest say once, few, many or name a class of expanded clone.

j_call d_call v_call clone_size cdr3_nt cdr3_aa
TRBJ2-5 TRBD2 TRBV25-1 NA TGTGCCAGTCGGCGGGAGGGCCAACAAGAGACCCAGTACTTC CASRREGQQETQYF
TRBJ1-2 NA TRBV29-1 few TGCAGCGTTGCCGGGGACCTGACGACAAACGTCTATGGCTACACCTTC CSVAGDLTTNVYGYTF
TRBJ2-4 NA TRBV7-2 few TGTGCCAGCAGCCCCCCGCCCCCGAACATTCAGTACTTC CASSPPPPNIQYF
TRBJ2-3 NA TRBV20-1 few TGCAGTGCTAAGGACGGGAGAGGGACAGATACGCAGTATTTT CSAKDGRGTDTQYF
TRBJ2-1 NA TRBV12-3/TRBV12-4 NA TGTGCCAGCAGGGAAGGGGGGGCAGGAGGGCAGTTCTTC CASREGGAGGQFF
TRBJ2-7 NA TRBV14 NA TGTGCCAGCAGCCAAGAGACTAGAGGTCCCTACGAGCAGTACTTC CASSQETRGPYEQYF
TRBJ2-1 NA TRBV6-5 NA TGTGCCAGCAGGGACAGCTTTCAAGCTGAGTTCTTC CASRDSFQAEFF
TRBJ2-7 NA TRBV4-3 NA TGCGCCAGCAGCCAAGATGATTCCGGCCGTGAGCAGTACTTC CASSQDDSGREQYF
TRBJ2-2 TRBD2 TRBV20-1 NA TGCAGTGCCGTTAGCGGGGCGAACACCGGGGAGCTGTTTTTT CSAVSGANTGELFF
TRBJ2-3 NA TRBV3-1 NA TGTGCCAGCAGCCCCTTGACGATGGGAACCGATACGCAGTATTTT CASSPLTMGTDTQYF
TRBJ2-1 TRBD2 TRBV20-1 NA TGCAGTGCTAGTAAGGGACTAGCGGGAGGAGGGTTCGGGTCGGAGCAGTTCTTC CSASKGLAGGGFGSEQFF
TRBJ2-3 TRBD2 TRBV20-1 many TGCAGTGCTAGAGACCTAGCGGGAGGGCCAGATACGCAGTATTTT CSARDLAGGPDTQYF